This T cell receptor (beta chain) appears in the sequencing data of a study of blood T cell repertoires in COVID-19. Study information: Donors in the United States, Italy and Spain gave samples during acute or convalescent COVID-19.

Between the trimmed V and J ends, which lost 2 bases and 1 base, there was a span of 5 bases. The CDR3 sequence is 13 residues long. Germline lookup yields CDR1 SNHLY and CDR2 FYNNEI. The table lists this clone with a few counts. This specimen includes other DNA sequences encoding the same CDR3. Authors' methods: Amplification of reference gene primers provided the estimated nucleated cell counts. Here immunoSEQ multiplex PCR was the method, and the copy in TCRdb shows in-frame clones only, minus some. V and J calls and clone size are as listed in that table; D and trimming were resolved from the DNA. The table has tens of thousands of clones, approximately 86% seen once; the top ten hold 5.5% to 8.5%.

Material for sequencing was peripheral blood. This TCR came from a man between 50 and 59 years old with active COVID-19. The rearrangement joins TRBV2 to TRBJ1-1, with unresolved D. CDR3 residues: CASSELENTEAFF. The CDR3 DNA sequence: TGTGCCAGCAGTGAATTAGAGAACACTGAAGCTTTCTTT.